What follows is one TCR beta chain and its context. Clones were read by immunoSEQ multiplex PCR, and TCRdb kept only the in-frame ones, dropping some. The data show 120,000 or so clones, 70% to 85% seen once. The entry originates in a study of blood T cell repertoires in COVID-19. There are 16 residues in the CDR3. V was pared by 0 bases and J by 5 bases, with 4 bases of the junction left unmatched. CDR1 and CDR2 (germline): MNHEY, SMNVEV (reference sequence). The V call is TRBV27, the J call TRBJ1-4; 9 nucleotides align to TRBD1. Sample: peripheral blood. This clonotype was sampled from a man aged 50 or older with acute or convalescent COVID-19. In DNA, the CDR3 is TGTGCCAGCAGTTTATCCGGAGGACAGGGGAATGAAAAACTGTTTTTT. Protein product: CASSLSGGQGNEKLFF.